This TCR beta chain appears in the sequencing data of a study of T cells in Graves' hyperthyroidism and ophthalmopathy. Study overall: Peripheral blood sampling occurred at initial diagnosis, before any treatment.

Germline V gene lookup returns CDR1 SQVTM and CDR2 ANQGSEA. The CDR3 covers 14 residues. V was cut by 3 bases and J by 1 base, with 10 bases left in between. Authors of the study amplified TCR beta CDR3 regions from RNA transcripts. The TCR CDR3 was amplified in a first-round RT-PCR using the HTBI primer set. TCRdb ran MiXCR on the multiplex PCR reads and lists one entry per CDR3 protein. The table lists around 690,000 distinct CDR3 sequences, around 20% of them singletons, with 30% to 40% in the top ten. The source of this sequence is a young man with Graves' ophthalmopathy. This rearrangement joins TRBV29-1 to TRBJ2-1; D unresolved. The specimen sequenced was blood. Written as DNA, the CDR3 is TGCAGCGTTGACCTAATACATTCCTACAATGAGCAGTTCTTC. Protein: CSVDLIHSYNEQFF.